This T cell receptor (beta chain) was profiled in a study of cytomegalovirus exposure and HLA in healthy donors. Study-level points and caveats: The study dropped some indistinguishable V segments, TRBV6-2 and TRBV6-3 among them. Roughly even sequencing depth across donors was the assumption behind the presence/absence analyses.

The study ran its PCR with 60 Vbeta and 13 Jbeta primers. Profiled with immunoSEQ multiplex PCR; TCRdb holds only in-frame clones, not every one. This sample's table has about 74,000 clones. V was shortened by 7 bases and J by 4 bases, with 10 bases between the two germline ends. CDR3 length equals 12 residues. CDR1 is MDHEN and CDR2 is SYDVKM in the germline V gene. Notes on this clone: The target antigen is unknown.

The material sequenced was PBMCs. This clonotype was obtained from a female donor in good health and CMV-seropositive. The chain carries TRBV28 and TRBJ2-5, with a tentative D call TRBD2 (5 bases). The CDR3 DNA sequence: TGTGCCAGCACTGGAAGCGGAGAGACCCAGTACTTC. It codes for CASTGSGETQYF.